In this sample, the clone carrying this T cell receptor beta chain turned up a few times. Its target is unknown. This sample stems from a study of T-cell reconstitution after alpha-beta-depleted transplantation in children. Study-wide results and limits: Approximately two months post-transplant, alpha-beta T cells reportedly originated from several hundred expanded graft clones. Some patients owed their high day-60 TCRbeta diversity to surviving recipient T cells and thymic progenitors. When one year had passed after transplant, most T-cell counts and diversity came from newly produced T cells.

Germline CDR1 and CDR2: SGDLS and YYNGEE. Trimming stripped 0 bases from V and 1 base from J, with 17 bases between. CDR3 size: 17 residues. During its preparation, the TCRbeta library received unique molecular identifiers. A single record per CDR3 protein comes from TCRdb applying MiXCR to the PCR reads. The sample includes 250,000 to 300,000 distinct CDR3 sequences, 10% of them seen just once. The sample was PBMCs, taken before TCRalphabeta/CD19-depleted stem cell transplant. The rearrangement links TRBV9 to TRBJ2-7; unclear D gene. The receptor was derived from a boy in the first two years of life with acute myeloid leukemia, due to receive a stem cell transplant. Here the CDR3 reads CASSVGPLDTISYEQYF. As DNA, the CDR3 is TGTGCCAGCAGCGTAGGCCCTCTCGACACGATATCCTACGAGCAGTACTTC.